This T cell receptor beta chain was sequenced for a study of T cells expressing NK-cell markers. Study overall: Sequencing covered eight donors, seven HCMV-seropositive and one seronegative. Regarding the study as a whole: The dominant NKG2C+ clonotypes represented about 1.0-7.5% of CD8+ T cells in over 5 donors. One observes that, in several donors, these clonotypes were also the leading ones within the CD3+CD56-NKG2C+ fraction.

Germline CDR1 LGHDT, CDR2 YNNKEL (reference sequence). CDR3 length: 16 amino acids. Notes on this clonotype: Its antigen remains unidentified.

TCR beta cDNA was generated via 5'RACE template switching incorporating UMIs. Each CDR3 protein gets one entry in TCRdb, which reprocessed the 5' RACE reads and gives no DNA. The sample totals about 460,000 distinct CDR3 sequences. The rearrangement links TRBV3-1 to TRBJ2-1; TCRdb's D gene call, TRBD2, goes unchecked for lack of DNA. The source material was blood T cells: a sorted CD56 or NKG2C T cell subset, CD4+ or CD8+ T cells, or bulk PBMC T cells (not recorded which). The sequence came from a woman aged 45 to 65 in good health. Here the CDR3 reads CASSQAGLAGRNEQFF.